The 14 T cell receptor beta chains presented below share a single source sample, sequenced in a study of T cells after yellow fever vaccination (dated by TCRdb to between 2019 and 2020). In the paper's terms, the treatment or condition label means: live attenuated yellow fever vaccine strain. Receptor amplification or capture employed 5' RACE. The sequencer was an Illumina NovaSeq 6000. TCRdb trimmed the raw reads at Q25, called clones with MiXCR and kept productive beta chains. CDR3 protein sequences are deduplicated, and each keeps its most common genes and DNA. The sample table holds hundreds of thousands of distinct CDR3 sequences, of which roughly 3.5% were seen once. Jointly, the top ten make up around a quarter of the sample. The source material was PBMCs, sampled on the day of the yellow fever booster vaccination. The receptors were sampled from a man younger than 35 who received the YFV17D yellow fever vaccine.

This clonotype occurred many times. The rearrangement joins TRBV7-3 to TRBJ2-2; D perhaps matches TRBD1 (5 bases). The V end was cut by 5 bases, the J end by 7 bases, with 11 bases between. CDR1 is SGHTA and CDR2 is FQGTGA in the germline V gene. The CDR3 is 13 residues long. CDR3 loop: CASSNRFSGELFF. CDR3 sequence (DNA): TGTGCCAGCAGCAACAGGTTTAGCGGGGAGCTGTTTTTT.

This clonotype was observed a handful of times. This chain connects TRBV9 to TRBJ2-1; either TRBD1 or TRBD2 may fit D (5 bases each). The CDR3 contains 16 residues. Germline V gives CDR1 SGDLS, CDR2 YYNGEE. With 4 bases removed from V and 2 bases from J, the gap between germline ends came to 16 bases. CDR3 protein: CASSPVGTRPYNEQFF. In nucleotides, the CDR3 is TGTGCCAGCAGCCCCGTTGGGACCCGGCCCTACAATGAGCAGTTCTTC.

The table lists this clonotype with many counts. The J gene is TRBJ2-4, the V gene TRBV20-1; D is undetermined. Germline CDR1 reads DFQATT; CDR2 reads SNEGSKA (reference sequence). This CDR3 spans 17 amino acids. V lost 0 bases and J 0 bases, leaving 15 bases between the germline ends. CDR3 coding DNA: TGCAGTGCTAGAGAACGAGGAAACCACGGAGCCAAAAACATTCAGTACTTC. Translated, it gives CSARERGNHGAKNIQYF.

J is TRBJ2-5 and V is TRBV4-2, with D possibly being TRBD2 (6 bases). The CDR3 is 16 residues long. The germline V and J ends were trimmed by 2 bases and 2 bases, with 15 bases remaining between them. Germline values: CDR1 LGHNA, CDR2 YNFKEQ. CDR3 amino acids: CASSQSPRLDQETQYF. The CDR3 DNA is TGTGCCAGCAGCCAATCCCCAAGACTAGATCAAGAGACCCAGTACTTC.

This clonotype has at least ten counts. The chain couples TRBV4-1 to TRBJ2-1; tentative D call: TRBD2 (6 bases). The germline gives CDR1 MGHRA, CDR2 YSYEKL. This CDR3 contains 15 residues. V shed 3 bases and J shed 8 bases, with 17 bases lying between them. In DNA form, the CDR3 reads TGCGCCAGCAGCCAGGTGGGACTGGATGTGCATGAGCAGTTCTTC. Its protein product is CASSQVGLDVHEQFF.

This clonotype has only a few counts. The J gene is TRBJ1-2, the V gene TRBV19; possible D gene TRBD1, 5 bases. CDR3 size: 13 residues. Germline CDR1 and CDR2: LNHDA and SQIVND (reference sequence). The germline V and J ends were trimmed by 4 bases and 5 bases, with 11 bases remaining between them. CDR3 in amino acids: CASSTRDRYGYTF. The CDR3 DNA reads TGTGCCAGTAGTACCAGGGATCGGTATGGCTACACCTTC.

This clonotype was seen only a few times. V is TRBV27 and J is TRBJ2-7, with 7 bases aligning to TRBD1. This CDR3 spans 12 amino acids. V lost 6 bases, J lost 6 bases, and 5 bases stayed unmatched. Per the germline V gene, CDR1 is MNHEY and CDR2 is SMNVEV (reference sequence). CDR3 in DNA: TGTGCCAGCAGCCCGACAGGGCTCGAGCAGTACTTC. Translating gives CASSPTGLEQYF.

This clonotype was detected only a few times. The chain joins TRBV5-1 to TRBJ2-7; D remains unclear. Germline V gene lookup returns CDR1 SGHRS and CDR2 YFSETQ. V was shortened by 4 bases and J by 2 bases, with 10 bases between the two germline ends. The CDR3 length is 13 residues. The chain's CDR3 is CASSPGRTYEQYF. For the CDR3, the DNA is TGCGCCAGCAGCCCCGGGCGAACCTACGAGCAGTACTTC.

This clonotype was observed at least ten times. This rearrangement joins TRBV6-2 or TRBV6-3 to TRBJ2-7; no definite D call. Germline CDR1 MNHEY, CDR2 SVGEGT. V was cut by 6 bases and J by 3 bases, with 15 bases left in between. The CDR3 totals 14 residues. The CDR3 spells CASSPRRASYEQYV. For the CDR3, the DNA is TGTGCCAGCAGCCCCCGTAGGGCCAGCTACGAGCAGTACGTC.

This clonotype was counted many times. This chain connects TRBV12-3 or TRBV12-4 to TRBJ1-2; 7 bases are a match to TRBD1. The CDR3 is made up of 14 amino acids. J gave up 2 bases and V 5 bases, and 5 bases lay outside the gene matches. The CDR3 here is CASSPGGENYGYTF. Here the CDR3 DNA reads TGTGCCAGCAGTCCAGGGGGTGAGAACTATGGCTACACCTTC.

The chain joins TRBV4-1 to TRBJ2-1, with D tentatively TRBD2 (6 bases). V lost 1 base and J lost 7, with 26 bases in between. Per germline, CDR1 MGHRA and CDR2 YSYEKL. The CDR3 spans 19 residues. CDR3 coding DNA: TGCGCCAGCAGCCAAGGGGGTATCTTTAGGGGACTGGGCCATAATGAGCAGTTCTTC. Translation: CASSQGGIFRGLGHNEQFF.

CDR3: CASSLAGGPRGANVLTF. CDR3 coding DNA: TGTGCCAGCAGCTTAGCGGGGGGGCCGAGAGGGGCCAACGTCCTGACTTTC. The V call is TRBV7-9, the J call TRBJ2-6, with D perhaps matching TRBD2 (7 bases). V lost 0 bases and J lost 4, with 13 bases in between. Germline V gene lookup returns CDR1 SEHNR and CDR2 FQNEAQ (reference sequence). The CDR3 loop spans 17 amino acids.

This clonotype showed up many times. The rearrangement uses TRBV7-9 and TRBJ2-1, with 8 bases matching TRBD2. Trimming cost V 1 base and J 7 bases; bases outside gene matches: 12. This CDR3 region has 17 residues. CDR1 and CDR2 (germline): SEHNR, FQNEAQ (reference sequence). CDR3 region: CASSLEELAVSWNEQFF. CDR3 coding DNA: TGTGCCAGCAGCTTAGAGGAACTAGCGGTATCTTGGAATGAGCAGTTCTTC.

Many counts were recorded for this clonotype. The V and J genes are TRBV5-1 and TRBJ2-1; no clear D gene. Germline assignment: CDR1 SGHRS and CDR2 YFSETQ. The CDR3 runs 14 residues. Trimming took 2 bases from V and 8 from J, leaving 14 bases between them. In DNA form, the CDR3 reads TGCGCCAGCAGCTTCGGACCCTCGGCCGATGAGCAGTTCTTC. Encoded protein: CASSFGPSADEQFF.